This T cell receptor beta chain appears in the sequencing data of a study of blood T cell repertoires in COVID-19. Study at large: The analysed material was cDNA or gDNA that came from T cells, B-cell-depleted T cells, or PBMCs.

In the study's own analysis: Amplification of reference gene primers was used by the study to estimate nucleated cell counts. Method: immunoSEQ multiplex PCR; TCRdb's copy keeps in-frame clones and lacks some. The V and J calls and clone size are taken from that table; D and trimming were inferred from the DNA. The sample carries approximately 440,000 clones, about 92% recorded once. About this clone itself: An end of the junction does not agree with germline; a read error may underlie this.

The CDR3 runs 13 residues. Germline-derived CDR1 and CDR2 are LNHDA and SQIVND (reference sequence). Resolution of symptoms, clearance, or two negative PCRs was present in recovered Cohort 3 donors. This chain uses TRBV19 with TRBJ1-5, with TRBD1 as a possible D gene (5 bases). The sequenced sample was PBMCs or T cells enriched from blood (not recorded which). The TCR comes from a man younger than 30 who had recovered from COVID-19. CDR3 loop: CASRIDQGQPQHF. As DNA, the CDR3 is TGTGCCAGTAGGATAGACCAGGGACAGCCCCAGCATTTT.